The T cell receptor beta chain described here comes from a study of cytomegalovirus exposure and HLA in healthy donors. Findings and caveats of the study: Among CMV-associated TCR beta chains, most appeared HLA-restricted in a later analysis. Most of the TCR beta V segments (in an earlier analysis) were productive either about 87% or about 30% of the time. Exclusion as indistinguishable affected some V segments, including TRBV6-2 and TRBV6-3. Association of a missense DCLRE1C variant with TCR beta V- and J-gene trimming was reported in a later analysis.

Trimming left V 2 bases short and J 7 bases short, with 12 bases between. The CDR3 has 15 residues. Germline CDR1 and CDR2: MDHEN and SYDVKM. This clone was seen a few times. Its matching antigen is unknown. The PCR contained 60 Vbeta and 13 Jbeta primers. Profiling relied on immunoSEQ multiplex PCR, and the TCRdb table lists in-frame clones only, not all of them. Counted here are about 180,000 clones, over 60% occurring once; the ten biggest clones make up around 1.5%. The receptor was isolated from a young man in good health and CMV-seronegative. Sequenced material: PBMCs. This chain joins TRBV28 and TRBJ1-6; D uncertain. CDR3 residues: CASSLLRPRNSPLHF. In nucleotides, the CDR3 is TGTGCCAGCAGTTTACTCAGGCCACGGAATTCACCCCTCCACTTT.